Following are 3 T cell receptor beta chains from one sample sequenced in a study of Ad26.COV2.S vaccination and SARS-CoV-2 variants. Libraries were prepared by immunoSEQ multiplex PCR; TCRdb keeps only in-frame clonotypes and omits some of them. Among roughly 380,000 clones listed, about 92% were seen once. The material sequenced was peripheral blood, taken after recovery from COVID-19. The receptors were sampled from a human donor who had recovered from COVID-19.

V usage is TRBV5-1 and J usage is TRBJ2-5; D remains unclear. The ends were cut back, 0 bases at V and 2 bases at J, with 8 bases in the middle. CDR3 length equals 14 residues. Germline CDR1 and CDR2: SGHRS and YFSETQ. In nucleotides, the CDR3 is TGCGCCAGCAGCTTGGGTGCGTCTCAAGAGACCCAGTACTTC. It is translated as CASSLGASQETQYF.

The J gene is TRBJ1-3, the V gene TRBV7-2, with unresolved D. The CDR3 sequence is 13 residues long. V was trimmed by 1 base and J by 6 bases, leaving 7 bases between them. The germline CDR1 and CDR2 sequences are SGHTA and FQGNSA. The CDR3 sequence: CASSLDQLNTIYF. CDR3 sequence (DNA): TGTGCCAGCAGCTTAGATCAGTTAAACACCATATATTTT. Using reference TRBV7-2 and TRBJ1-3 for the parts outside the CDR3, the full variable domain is GAGVSQSPSNKVTEKGKDVELRCDPISGHTALYWYRQSLGQGLEFLIYFQGNSAPDKSGLPSDRFSAERTGGSVSTLTIQRTQQEDSAVYLCASSLDQLNTIYFGEGSWLTVV.

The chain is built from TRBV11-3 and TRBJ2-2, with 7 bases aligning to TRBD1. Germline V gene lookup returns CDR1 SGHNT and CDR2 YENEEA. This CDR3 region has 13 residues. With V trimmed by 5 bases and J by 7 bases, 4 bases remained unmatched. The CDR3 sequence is CASSPRGRGELFF. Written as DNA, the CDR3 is TGTGCCAGCAGCCCTAGGGGGCGCGGGGAGCTGTTTTTT. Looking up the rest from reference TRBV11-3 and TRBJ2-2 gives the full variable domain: EAGVVQSPRYKIIEKKQPVAFWCNPISGHNTLYWYLQNLGQGPELLIRYENEEAVDDSQLPKDRFSAERLKGVDSTLKIQPAELGDSAVYLCASSPRGRGELFFGEGSRLTVL.